These 21 T cell receptor beta chains were sequenced from one sample in a study of cytomegalovirus exposure and HLA in healthy donors. The PCR contained 60 Vbeta and 13 Jbeta primers. Method: immunoSEQ multiplex PCR; TCRdb's copy keeps in-frame clones and lacks some. The data show 150,000 to 200,000 clones, with less than 90% seen just once and about 2% held by the top ten. The sequencing sample was made of PBMCs. The receptors stem from a woman aged 18 to 35 in good health and CMV-seronegative.

In DNA, the CDR3 is TGTGCCAGCAGCCCCAGCGGGAGGGAGCAGTTCTTC. Residues: CASSPSGREQFF. The V gene is TRBV6-6, the J gene TRBJ2-1; TRBD2 matches 9 bases. CDR3 length: 12 residues. With V trimmed by 6 bases and J by 10 bases, 4 bases remained unmatched. Germline lookup yields CDR1 MNHNY and CDR2 SVGAGI (reference sequence).

In this sample, this clone turned up once. V and J are TRBV4-1 and TRBJ2-5; 9 bases match TRBD2. Trimming took 5 bases from V and 5 from J; bases not matched to a gene: 12. Germline V gene lookup returns CDR1 MGHRA and CDR2 YSYEKL. The CDR3 spans 16 residues. The DNA for the CDR3 is TGCGCCAGCAGCGCACGGGGCGGGAGGGCCCATGAGACCCAGTACTTC. Its translation: CASSARGGRAHETQYF.

This chain links TRBV27 with TRBJ2-1; TRBD1 matches 10 bases. The CDR3 totals 18 residues. Germline V gene sequence: CDR1 MNHEY, CDR2 SMNVEV (reference sequence). V was pared by 8 bases and J by 7 bases, with 20 bases of the junction left unmatched. The CDR3: CASDTLRDRGMGQNEQFF. CDR3 nucleotide sequence: TGTGCCAGCGATACCTTGCGGGACAGGGGAATGGGGCAAAATGAGCAGTTCTTC.

This chain uses TRBV5-6 with TRBJ2-2; 12 positions agree with TRBD2. Losses at the gene ends were 0 bases for V and 2 bases for J; bases not matched to a gene: 5. The CDR3 is 18 amino acids. Per the germline V gene, CDR1 is SGHDT and CDR2 is YYEEEE. The CDR3 bases are TGTGCCAGCAGCTTGGTCCCTAGCGGGGGGGCAAACACCGGGGAGCTGTTTTTT. It specifies CASSLVPSGGANTGELFF. Looking up the rest from reference TRBV5-6 and TRBJ2-2 gives the full variable domain: DAGVTQSPTHLIKTRGQQVTLRCSPKSGHDTVSWYQQALGQGPQFIFQYYEEEERQRGNFPDRFSGHQFPNYSSELNVNALLLGDSALYLCASSLVPSGGANTGELFFGEGSRLTVL.

The chain has TRBV7-8 and TRBJ2-7; weak D call: TRBD1 (6 bases). The CDR3 is 15 residues long. The germline V gene has CDR1 SGHVS and CDR2 FQNEAQ. The ends were cut back, 0 bases at V and 3 bases at J, with 12 bases in the middle. As DNA, the CDR3 is TGTGCCAGCAGCTTAGCTATAGGGGACAACTACGAGCAGTACTTC. Amino acids: CASSLAIGDNYEQYF. Looking up the rest from reference TRBV7-8 and TRBJ2-7 gives the full variable domain: GAGVSQSPRYKVAKRGQDVALRCDPISGHVSLFWYQQALGQGPEFLTYFQNEAQLDKSGLPSDRFFAERPEGSVSTLKIQRTQQEDSAVYLCASSLAIGDNYEQYFGPGTRLTVT.

The CDR3 reads CASSNAVGTEAFF. CDR3 nucleotide sequence: TGTGCCAGCAGTAATGCGGTGGGCACTGAAGCTTTCTTT. The rearrangement links TRBV6-6 to TRBJ1-1; D remains ambiguous. With 5 bases removed from V and 4 bases from J, the gap between germline ends came to 11 bases. CDR1 and CDR2 (germline): MNHNY, SVGAGI (reference sequence). The CDR3 loop spans 13 amino acids.

The rearrangement links TRBV15 to TRBJ1-2; D perhaps matches TRBD1 (5 bases). The germline CDR1 and CDR2 sequences are LNHNV and YYDKDF (reference sequence). Deletions cut 0 bases from V and 6 bases from J, with 11 bases between. CDR3 length: 14 amino acids. CDR3 DNA: TGTGCCACCAGCAGAGATAGGGGAGGAGATGGCTACACCTTC. This encodes CATSRDRGGDGYTF.

The chain carries TRBV11-2 and TRBJ2-7; D perhaps matches TRBD1 (5 bases). Germline assignment: CDR1 SGHAT and CDR2 FQNNGV. CDR3 length: 16 residues. V was pared by 5 bases and J by 1 base, with 18 bases between. CDR3 in amino acids: CASSPHDGQGSYEQYF. The CDR3 nucleotides read TGTGCCAGCAGCCCCCACGACGGGCAGGGATCCTACGAGCAGTACTTC.

The chain links TRBV6-5 to TRBJ2-7; TRBD1 aligns across 7 bases. Germline V lookup: CDR1 MNHEY, CDR2 SVGAGI. After removal of 3 bases from V and 3 bases from J, the junction contained 5 bases not matched to a gene. CDR3 length: 14 amino acids. The chain's CDR3 is CASSYRSGGYEQYF. In DNA form, the CDR3 reads TGTGCCAGCAGTTATCGTTCAGGGGGCTACGAGCAGTACTTC.

The chain uses TRBV5-4 and TRBJ2-5; unclear D gene. The CDR3 contains 13 residues. V lost 0 bases to trimming and J lost 2 bases, with 5 bases between them. Germline V lookup: CDR1 SGHNT, CDR2 YYREEE (reference sequence). The CDR3 region is CASSLALQETQYF. In nucleotides, the CDR3 is TGTGCCAGCAGCTTGGCCCTACAAGAGACCCAGTACTTC.

The chain has TRBV11-2 and TRBJ2-5; the match to TRBD2 covers 8 bases. The germline V gene encodes CDR1 SGHAT and CDR2 FQNNGV. V lost 9 bases to trimming and J lost 5 bases; unmatched junction nucleotides: 11. The CDR3 is 14 residues long. The CDR3 sequence: CASKLSGGRETQYF. CDR3 bases: TGTGCCAGTAAACTAAGCGGGGGTCGGGAGACCCAGTACTTC.

This clone appeared once. V usage is TRBV6-5 and J usage is TRBJ1-2, with D possibly TRBD1 on 6 matching bases. V shed 2 bases and J shed 8 bases, with 12 bases lying between them. This CDR3 has 13 residues. Germline-derived CDR1 and CDR2 are MNHEY and SVGAGI. CDR3 sequence: CASSYEGVRGYTF. CDR3 nucleotide sequence: TGTGCCAGCAGTTACGAGGGGGTACGAGGCTACACCTTC.

The chain employs TRBV5-1 and TRBJ1-2, with 7 bases fitting TRBD1. The CDR3 consists of 13 residues. Germline trimming cut 2 bases from V and 8 bases from J; bases unmatched to any gene: 6. CDR1 and CDR2 (germline): SGHRS, YFSETQ. The CDR3 loop reads CASSLDRVFGYTF. The CDR3 DNA reads as TGCGCCAGCAGCTTAGACAGGGTCTTCGGCTACACCTTC.

The rearrangement joins TRBV5-1 to TRBJ2-5, with 8 bases aligning to TRBD1. The J call is in doubt because the DNA end fits TRBJ2-7 better. Germline-derived CDR1 and CDR2 are SGHRS and YFSETQ. The CDR3 covers 12 residues. In DNA form, the CDR3 reads TGCGCCAGCAGACCGGGGACAGGCGAGCAGTACTTC. Its translation is CASRPGTGEQYF.

Turning to this clone: Distinct nucleotide sequences in the sample also encode this CDR3. The rearrangement joins TRBV2 to TRBJ2-3; 12 bases align to TRBD2. This CDR3 is 15 amino acids long. Germline V gene data show CDR1 as SNHLY and CDR2 as FYNNEI. V lost 4 bases and J lost 2; bases outside the gene matches: 1. CDR3 loop: CASSGLAGDTDTQYF. CDR3 nucleotide sequence: TGTGCCAGCAGTGGACTAGCGGGGGACACAGATACGCAGTATTTT.

The V and J genes are TRBV5-1 and TRBJ1-2; 8 positions agree with TRBD1. Unmatched junction bases numbered 11, after V lost 4 bases and J lost 3 bases. CDR1 and CDR2 from the germline V gene are SGHRS and YFSETQ. The CDR3 covers 16 residues. The DNA for the CDR3 is TGCGCCAGCAGCATCGGACAGGGTAGAGGCGACTATGGCTACACCTTC. Amino acids: CASSIGQGRGDYGYTF.

The J gene is TRBJ1-3, the V gene TRBV30, with D possibly matching TRBD1 (6 bases). CDR3 size: 14 residues. V was shortened by 3 bases and J by 0 bases, with 9 bases between the two germline ends. Germline CDR1 GTSNPN, CDR2 SVGIG (reference sequence). The CDR3 coding sequence is TGTGCCTGGAGGACAGGTAGCTCTGGAAACACCATATATTTT. Its translation is CAWRTGSSGNTIYF.

V usage is TRBV9 and J usage is TRBJ2-6; TRBD1 matches at 9 bases. Per germline, CDR1 SGDLS and CDR2 YYNGEE. The V and J ends lost 3 bases and 2 bases, in that order; junction bases with no gene match: 9. This CDR3 has 18 residues. CDR3 protein: CASSARTGDPPGANVLTF. The CDR3 DNA is TGTGCCAGCAGCGCTCGGACAGGGGATCCCCCTGGGGCCAACGTCCTGACTTTC.

The rearrangement joins TRBV28 to TRBJ2-5; D may be TRBD1 (6 bases). Germline CDR1 is MDHEN and CDR2 is SYDVKM. The CDR3 contains 14 residues. The V end lost 6 bases, the J end lost 5 bases, and 16 bases lay between the germline ends. Here the CDR3 DNA reads TGTGCCAGCAGCTTACCCGGGACACAGGAGACCCAGTACTTC. Protein product: CASSLPGTQETQYF.

This rearrangement joins TRBV18 to TRBJ1-1; D not resolved. The CDR3 consists of 16 residues. The V and J ends lost 2 bases and 1 base respectively, with 14 bases between them. CDR1 is KGHSH, CDR2 LQKENI, per germline. CDR3 sequence (DNA): TGTGCCAGCTCACCAATTCGGGGATCGTGGAACACTGAAGCTTTCTTT. Translated, it gives CASSPIRGSWNTEAFF.

V and J are TRBV4-2 and TRBJ2-1, with D perhaps matching TRBD2 (5 bases). Per germline, CDR1 LGHNA and CDR2 YNFKEQ. V was cut by 6 bases and J by 8 bases, with 11 bases left in between. The CDR3 contains 12 residues. For the CDR3, the DNA is TGTGCCAGCAGTGGGAGTACGCATGAGCAGTTCTTC. Its protein product is CASSGSTHEQFF.